This T cell receptor beta chain was observed in a study of cytomegalovirus exposure and HLA in healthy donors (dated 2017 in TCRdb). Broadly, across the study: According to an earlier analysis of several hundred of the donors, about 179 million T cells yielded 120 million or so unique TCR beta sequences and approximately 280 Gb of sequence data. Approximately 330 gigabases of sequencing data and roughly 80 million unique TCR sequences made up an early release that covered 640 HLA-typed donors. The genetic ancestry cluster associated with self-reported Caucasian donors included 81% of the roughly 400 genotyped donors. The study was designed to test whether signatures of past pathogen exposure could be identified by cataloging public T cell receptors. The T cell repertoires of under 750 subjects were profiled by immunosequencing and related to cytomegalovirus serostatus. In addition to the first cohort of approximately 650 subjects, a separate validation cohort of about 120 different subjects was used. To predict cytomegalovirus infection status, the study brought together high-throughput TCR immunosequencing, statistical association of individual TCRs with disease status, and machine learning. A later analysis re-examined previously published TCR beta repertoires from around 670 donors and added high-resolution HLA genotyping to investigate patterns of TCR occurrence. Rather than drawing on any new phenotypic data, the later analysis identified candidate immune exposures from TCR beta sequences and the way those sequences occurred across donors. To decide whether each TCR beta V gene segment behaved as functional or pseudogenic, an earlier analysis of some 580 of the donors relied on high-throughput TCR beta sequencing. Donor age, sex, ethnicity and CMV serostatus were collected together with the repertoire data. A later genetic analysis used genome-wide SNP genotypes for about 60% of the 666 donors, treating that subset as a discovery cohort. Every repertoire in the discovery cohort had been generated on one and the same sequencing platform. HLA typing covered class I and class II loci at four-digit resolution. Typing coverage differed by locus: A, B, C, DRB1 and DQB1 were typed in about 629-630 donors, DQA1 in 500 to 550, DPA1 in approximately 610, and DPB1 in 472. Roughly 5 DR-DQ haplotypes were handled as single units for association and clustering, since linkage in the cohort was strong. Among roughly 400 genotyped donors of the cohort, an average of around 220,000 unique TCR beta nucleotide sequences was sequenced per donor, of which about 18% were non-productive.

Results the study describes overall, beyond this receptor: HLA typing was unavailable for some donors at each locus, so association tests used only the typed subset. Strong co-occurrence of HLA alleles, especially DR and DQ, made assigning TCR associations to individual alleles difficult. In a later analysis, most CMV-associated TCR beta chains were found to appear HLA-restricted, with HLA associations seemingly driven largely by CMV exposure. In the study, some 180 TCR beta chains were listed as associated with cytomegalovirus. In a later analysis, HLA-associated TCR beta chains showed more clonal expansion and lower generation probabilities than non-associated chains that were equally common. Some 16 rarely observed V segments, including chromosome 9 orphons, were excluded from the earlier analysis of just under 600 of the donors because counts were too low. A few of the identified cytomegalovirus-associated TCR beta chains were confirmed in vitro to be specific for cytomegalovirus antigens. The cohort was sequenced for TCR beta chains only, and without alpha or paired-chain data the features that could be detected were limited. While some public TCRs were present in many individuals, most TCR sequences turned up only very rarely across donors. A further reported finding was that TCR beta sequences accurately predicted the HLA-A and HLA-B alleles for most subjects in the first cohort. In a later analysis, the rate of TCR association differed among HLA loci, with DRB1 alleles having the most associated TCRs and HLA-C alleles having the fewest. Cytomegalovirus status was reported to be diagnosed by the classifier with high specificity and sensitivity in both the original and validation cohorts. A later analysis reported that several top co-occurrence clusters appeared linked to parvovirus B19, influenza, CMV and Epstein-Barr virus. Broadly in line with IMGT annotations, most TCR beta V segments showed up in productive rearrangements about 87% or about 30% of the time in an earlier analysis of approximately 600 of the donors. In a later genetic analysis, fewer N-insertions in productive TCRs were reported among donors in an Asian-associated ancestry cluster than the roughly 670-donor mean. It was suggested by the authors that the approach could potentially be generalized to other disease states and immunological phenotypes. A cluster of highly shared sequence variants was judged likely to be a technical artifact of the sequencing pipeline. Presence/absence analyses assumed roughly uniform sequencing depth across donors, an assumption that may not hold. Specific HLA alleles were associated with more than 15,000 TCR beta sequences at a false discovery rate of 0.05 in a later analysis. Correlated functional status among segregating V segments might be attributable to linkage disequilibrium, but an unknown experimental factor could not be ruled out. In a later genetic analysis, a missense DCLRE1C variant was associated with V-gene and J-gene trimming of TCR beta chains, and the association was replicated in an independent cohort. The 87-base-pair reads could not distinguish some IMGT-functional V segments, including TRBV6-2 and TRBV6-3, so those segments were excluded. CMV serostatus was the only immune exposure information available for the cohort.

V is cut back by 1 base and J by 3 bases, with 6 bases in the junction unmatched. The CDR3 runs 17 residues from the cysteine to the phenylalanine. The read is trimmed to its CDR3 DNA, 51 bases read in frame from base 1. As encoded in the germline V gene, CDR1 is SGHRS while CDR2 is YFSETQ. In total, roughly 670 healthy bone marrow donors made up the cohort. Cohort members were all nominally healthy when sampled, although unrecorded immune exposures were likely present. The donor was CMV seronegative and was included in the group of a few hundred seronegative cohort members. A peripheral blood sample was provided by each donor, and peripheral blood mononuclear cells were used for TCR beta sequencing. The Qiagen DNeasy Blood Extraction Kit was used to extract genomic DNA from the blood cell samples. On this clone: Its antigen is currently not known.

The library was prepared using the immunoSEQ multiplex PCR assay. For the multiplex PCR, a mixture combining 60 forward primers for TCR Vbeta segments and 13 reverse primers for TCR Jbeta segments was used. A multiplex PCR assay on genomic DNA amplified the CDR3 region of rearranged TCR beta genes. The Illumina HiSeq System was used to sequence the amplified TCR beta libraries as 87-base-pair reads. The original pipeline was this. In a later analysis, some 80 million unique TCR beta chains were counted across the 650 to 750 repertoires, and approximately 9.9 million of these chains were shared by at least two donors. A nearest-neighbor algorithm error-corrected the raw reads and collapsed the reads into unique sequences, merging closely related sequences to remove PCR and sequencing errors. V, D and J gene segments were assigned by aligning CDR3 sequences to IMGT reference sequences. For a sequence to be retained, a match of at least six nucleotides to both a V gene segment and a J gene segment was required. Rearrangements were classified as productive when the CDR3 lacked stop codons and remained in frame with V and J, and all other rearrangements were classified as non-productive. CDR3 was defined by IMGT convention, running from the second conserved V-encoded cysteine to the conserved J-encoded phenylalanine. Sequences without an unambiguous match to a single V gene segment were excluded from the earlier analysis of about 630 of the donors. In an earlier analysis of 500 to 750 of the donors, V segments were called functional above 56.7% productive rearrangements and were called segregating when the between-donor standard deviation exceeded 5%. A statistical classification framework was developed to diagnose cytomegalovirus status using the catalog of TCR beta chain sequences. In a later analysis, TCR nucleotide sequences were compared against IMGT/GENE-DB human TR gene sequences so that V and J genes could be assigned. In a later analysis, CDR3 sequences and most-parsimonious VDJ recombination scenarios were assigned using the TCRdist pipeline. In a later analysis, each TCR beta chain was defined by its CDR3 amino acid sequence together with its V-gene family, and reads without a unique V-gene family were excluded. A later analysis removed nearly 600 highly shared, low-generation-probability nucleotide sequences to deal with suspected cross-contamination and a sequencing artifact. In a later analysis, a clonal expansion index for each public chain was calculated from normalized within-repertoire ranks of inferred template counts. In a later analysis, generation probabilities were computed with a VDJ recombination model fitted to out-of-frame rearrangements, and the resulting probabilities were checked against IGoR. A later analysis scored TCR-TCR, TCR-HLA and TCR-CMV co-occurrence with hypergeometric tests, applying a repertoire-size bias correction to TCR pairs. False discovery rates were estimated in a later analysis by permuting HLA or CMV assignments 20 times. In a later analysis, co-occurring TCRs were grouped with DBSCAN, and TCRdist sequence similarity was added when clustering was performed within HLA-allele-positive subsets. Co-occurrence clustering excluded repertoires with fewer than 30,000 or more than 120,000 public chains, plus five with anomalous nucleotide sharing. TCRdb obtained this table from immuneACCESS and retained in-frame rearrangements with V and J assigned. These tables miss some clones; where compared with another copy, unresolved V genes account for less than half of the shortfall, and the remainder is unexplained. For V, J and clone size, that table is used; D and trimming come from the DNA. This sample's table carries 120,000 to 150,000 clones. Roughly 2% of the sample is held by the ten biggest clonotypes.

Input material: PBMCs. The rearranged segments are TRBV5-1 and TRBJ1-4, with 10 middle bases fitting TRBD1. This TCR derives from a woman aged 18-29 years in good health and CMV-seronegative. The DNA sequence is TGCGCCAGCAGCTTGCCGGGACAGGGGCTGGCTAATGAAAAACTGTTTTTT. It translates as CASSLPGQGLANEKLFF. Supplemented by the reference TRBV5-1 and TRBJ1-4 proteins around the CDR3, the complete variable domain is KAGVTQTPRYLIKTRGQQVTLSCSPISGHRSVSWYQQTPGQGLQFLFEYFSETQRNKGNFPGRFSGRQFSNSRSEMNVSTLELGDSALYLCASSLPGQGLANEKLFFGSGTQLSVL.